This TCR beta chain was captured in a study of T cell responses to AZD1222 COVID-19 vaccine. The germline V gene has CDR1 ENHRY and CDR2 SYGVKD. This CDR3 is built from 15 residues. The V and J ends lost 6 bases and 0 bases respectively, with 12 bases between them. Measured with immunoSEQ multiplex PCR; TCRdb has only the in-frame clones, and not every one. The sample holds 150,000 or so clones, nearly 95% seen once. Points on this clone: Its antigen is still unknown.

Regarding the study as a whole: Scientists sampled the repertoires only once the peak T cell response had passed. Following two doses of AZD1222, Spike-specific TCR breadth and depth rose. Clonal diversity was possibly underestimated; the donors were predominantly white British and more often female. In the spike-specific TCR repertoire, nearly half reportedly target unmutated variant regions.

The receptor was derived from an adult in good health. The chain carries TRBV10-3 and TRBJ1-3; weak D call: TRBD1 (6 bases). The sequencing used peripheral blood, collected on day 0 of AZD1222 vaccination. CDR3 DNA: TGTGCCATCAGCCCACAGGGCTTCTCTGGAAACACCATATATTTT. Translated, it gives CAISPQGFSGNTIYF.